One TCR beta chain is described in this entry. Repertoires were generated with immunoSEQ multiplex PCR, while TCRdb's copy carries only in-frame clones and drops some. The sample includes 50,000 or so clones, 80% to 90% of them seen just once. The data were taken from a study of OX40 agonist ivuxolimab in advanced cancers. The ends were cut back, 6 bases at V and 3 bases at J, with 11 bases in the middle. CDR1 KGHSH and CDR2 LQKENI come from the germline V gene. The CDR3 is 13 amino acids. Here the sequenced sample was CD4+ or CD8+ T cells sorted from blood, taken in a trial of the OX40 agonist ivuxolimab. The TCR sequence derives from an adult with an advanced solid tumor such as melanoma, head and neck, liver or kidney cancer. V gene TRBV18 combines with J gene TRBJ2-5; possibly TRBD2 for D (6 bases). The CDR3 sequence: CASSSRGEETQYF. The CDR3 coding sequence is TGTGCCAGCTCCTCCCGCGGGGAAGAGACCCAGTACTTC.